The 6 T cell receptor beta chains below come from one sample, sequenced in a study of blood T cell repertoires in COVID-19. Sequenced by immunoSEQ multiplex PCR; TCRdb stores in-frame clones only, minus some. The top ten hold under 0.85% of the sample, which has approximately 440,000 clones, 87% seen once. Sequencing was performed on PBMCs or T cells enriched from blood (not recorded which). The source of these receptors is a woman under 30 who had recovered from COVID-19.

This sequence joins TRBV10-3 and TRBJ2-1, with TRBD2 matching over 7 bases. Looked up from germline, CDR1 is ENHRY and CDR2 is SYGVKD. The CDR3 sequence is 14 residues long. J was trimmed by 8 bases and V by 8 bases; bases with no gene match: 12. The CDR3 nucleotides read TGTGCCATCTCTAGAGGGGAGGGTGGGGATGAGCAGTTCTTC. Protein: CAISRGEGGDEQFF.

CDR3 sequence (DNA): TGTGCCAGTAGTAAGAAACCCGGGACAGGCTACAATTCACCCCTCCACTTT. Its protein is CASSKKPGTGYNSPLHF. V is TRBV19 and J is TRBJ1-6; TRBD1 matches 8 bases. CDR3 length: 17 residues. Germline-derived CDR1 and CDR2 are LNHDA and SQIVND (reference sequence). V shed 4 bases and J 7 bases; nucleotides not matched to a gene: 12.

This sequence joins TRBV5-4 and TRBJ2-1, with 8 bases aligning to TRBD2. The CDR3 sequence is 14 residues long. The trim removed 4 bases at V and 8 bases at J, leaving 8 bases unmatched. CDR1 is SGHNT, CDR2 YYREEE, per germline (reference sequence). This CDR3 is CASSQQTSVDEQFF. CDR3 nucleotides: TGTGCCAGCAGCCAACAGACTAGCGTAGATGAGCAGTTCTTC.

The chain couples TRBV5-1 to TRBJ2-5, with D tentatively TRBD1 (5 bases). The germline V and J ends were trimmed by 0 bases and 5 bases, with 14 bases remaining between them. The CDR3 runs 15 residues. Germline assignment: CDR1 SGHRS and CDR2 YFSETQ. The CDR3 DNA reads as TGCGCCAGCAGCTTGGTAGGGGCTGAGATGGAGACCCAGTACTTC. Protein sequence: CASSLVGAEMETQYF.

The chain employs TRBV12-5 and TRBJ1-6, with 8 nucleotides matching TRBD1. After removal of 7 bases from V and 2 bases from J, the junction contained 4 bases not matched to a gene. The CDR3 contains 15 residues. CDR1 LGHNT and CDR2 FRNRAP come from the germline V gene. The DNA of the CDR3 is TGTGCTAGTGCTCAACAGGGGGCCTATAATTCACCCCTCCACTTT. Amino acid sequence: CASAQQGAYNSPLHF. The whole variable domain, filled in from reference TRBV12-5 and TRBJ1-6, reads DARVTQTPRHKVTEMGQEVTMRCQPILGHNTVFWYRQTMMQGLELLAYFRNRAPLDDSGMPKDRFSAEMPDATLATLKIQPSEPRDSAVYFCASAQQGAYNSPLHFGNGTRLTVT.

This clone was detected only a few times. The chain joins TRBV7-2 to TRBJ2-2, with 8 bases identical to TRBD2. Germline V gene data show CDR1 as SGHTA and CDR2 as FQGNSA. Trimming removed 7 bases from V and 0 bases from J; junction bases left unmatched: 10. The CDR3 is 17 amino acids. The CDR3 DNA sequence: TGTGCCAGCATCGGGAGGGGGACTACATCGAACACCGGGGAGCTGTTTTTT. Amino acids: CASIGRGTTSNTGELFF.